These 13 T cell receptor beta chains were sequenced from one sample in a study of tissue T cells after allogeneic stem cell transplantation. TCRdb keeps only in-frame clones here, not all; method: immunoSEQ multiplex PCR. This table has about 50,000 clones, over 65% appearing once. Sequencing input: sorted cells pooled from one or two spleens. The receptors derive from a pool of C57BL/6 mice in good health.

A few counts support this clone. The germline and genes are mouse ones. The DNA ends 1 residue before the CDR3 does, and the rest of the CDR3 is filled in from the germline J gene. The rearrangement uses TRBV26 and TRBJ2-7; 7 nucleotides agree with TRBD1. This CDR3 is 13 amino acids long. The V and J ends lost 6 bases and 3 bases, in that order; junction bases with no gene match: 5. Germline values: CDR1 KGHPV, CDR2 FQNQEV (reference sequence). The CDR3 is CASSLGQRYEQYF. CDR3 DNA, as far as it was read: TGTGCCAGCAGCCTGGGACAGCGCTATGAACAGTAC. Complete variable domain (other parts from reference TRBV26 and TRBJ2-7): NSKVIQTPRYLVKGQGQKAKMRCIPEKGHPVVFWYQQNKNNEFKFLINFQNQEVLQQIDMTEKRFSAECPSNSPCSLEIQSSEAGDSALYLCASSLGQRYEQYFGPGTRLTVL.

In regard to this clone: Gene names denote mouse genes. The sequenced CDR3 bases are TGTGCCAGCAGCCCCTTGGGGGGCTCCTATGAACAGTAC. It specifies CASSPLGGSYEQY. The whole CDR3 sequence reads CASSPLGGSYEQYF. The rearrangement joins TRBV3 to TRBJ2-7; TRBD2 matches 7 bases. The read ends 1 residue early relative to the CDR3; the germline J gene fills the gap. V lost 5 bases and J lost 0; bases outside the gene matches: 4. The CDR3 is 14 amino acids. CDR1 and CDR2 from the germline V gene are SNHLY and FYNGKV (reference sequence).

This clone was seen more than once but under ten times. All gene names here are mouse names. The CDR3 goes on 1 residue after the read ends, and that part is filled in from the germline J gene. The gene calls are TRBV20 and TRBJ1-2; D unclear. The germline V gene has CDR1 GFQATS and CDR2 STVNSAI. Trimming removed 0 bases from V and 2 bases from J, with 10 bases in between. The length of the CDR3 is 14 residues. CDR3 bases read: TGTGGTGCTAGGGAGGGAATGGGGAACTCCGACTACACC. This sequence encodes CGAREGMGNSDYT. The complete CDR3 sequence is CGAREGMGNSDYTF. The full variable domain, rest sourced from reference TRBV20 and TRBJ1-2, is GALVYQYPRRTICKSGTSMRMECQAVGFQATSVAWYRQSPQKTFELIALSTVNSAIKYEQNFTQEKFPISHPNLSFSSMTVLNAYLEDRGLYLCGAREGMGNSDYTFGSGTRLLVI.

This clone came up a few times. Germline and genes here are mouse. CDR3 DNA, as far as it was read: TGTGCCAGCAGTGCGGACAGATATGAACAGTAC. Translated, it gives CASSADRYEQY. The entire CDR3 is CASSADRYEQYF. V usage is TRBV13-3 and J usage is TRBJ2-7; tentative D call: TRBD1 (6 bases). The read ends 1 residue before the CDR3 terminus; that terminus is restored from the germline J gene. The V end lost 3 bases, the J end lost 4 bases, and 8 bases lay between the germline ends. Per the germline V gene, CDR1 is NNHDY and CDR2 is SYVADS. The CDR3 length is 12 residues.

There are a few counts of this clone. Here the gene names and germline are mouse. The read comes to an end 1 residue before the CDR3 does, leaving the germline J gene to fill in the end. The chain recombines TRBV1 with TRBJ2-4; 8 bases match TRBD2. The V gene end was trimmed by 0 bases and the J gene end by 4 bases; junction bases not matched to a gene: 0. Germline lookup yields CDR1 NSQYPW and CDR2 LRSPGD (reference sequence). The CDR3 extends over 14 amino acids. This CDR3 is CTCSAELGENTLYF. The DNA read from the CDR3 is TGCACCTGCAGTGCAGAACTGGGGGAAAACACCTTGTAC.

In regard to this clone: Mouse names are used for the genes. The DNA ends 1 residue before the CDR3 does, and the rest of the CDR3 is filled in from the germline J gene. This rearrangement joins TRBV13-3 to TRBJ2-5; 7 positions match TRBD1. Germline V lookup: CDR1 NNHDY, CDR2 SYVADS. This CDR3 has 13 residues. Trimming cost V 4 bases and J 6 bases; bases outside gene matches: 5. The covered CDR3 bases are TGTGCCAGCAGTCCACAGGGGAGGGACACCCAGTAC. Translation: CASSPQGRDTQY. The whole CDR3 sequence is CASSPQGRDTQYF.

Notes on this clone: Each gene name is a mouse one. The observed sequence ends 1 residue before the CDR3 terminus, with the missing tail filled in from the germline J gene. The V call is TRBV12-2, the J call TRBJ2-4; a possible D gene is TRBD2 (5 bases). Looked up from germline, CDR1 is SGHLS and CDR2 is HYDKME. This CDR3 is built from 14 residues. Trimming left V 3 bases short and J 0 bases short, with 9 bases between. The DNA read from the CDR3 is TGTGCCAGCTCTTTAACTGGTAGTCAAAACACCTTGTAC. The encoded protein is CASSLTGSQNTLY. The CDR3, in full, reads CASSLTGSQNTLYF.

Comment on this clone: Mouse gene names apply. The read ends 1 residue shy of where the CDR3 ends; the end is completed using the germline J gene. The chain has TRBV19 and TRBJ2-3; D perhaps matches TRBD1 (5 bases). V lost 4 bases to trimming and J lost 6 bases, with 9 bases between them. This CDR3 contains 12 residues. The germline V gene encodes CDR1 FNHDT and CDR2 SITEND (reference sequence). The sequenced part of the CDR3 DNA is TGTGCCAGCAGTCCCGACAGCGAAACGCTGTAT. It is translated as CASSPDSETLY. The complete CDR3 reads CASSPDSETLYF.

Of note for this clone: Gene names are the mouse ones. The observed sequence ends 1 residue before the CDR3 terminus, with the missing tail filled in from the germline J gene. This rearrangement joins TRBV19 to TRBJ1-2; weak D call: TRBD1 (5 bases). This CDR3 spans 13 amino acids. The germline V gene encodes CDR1 FNHDT and CDR2 SITEND (reference sequence). With 1 base removed from V and 3 bases from J, the gap between germline ends came to 7 bases. The sequenced part of the CDR3 DNA is TGTGCCAGCAGTATATCGGGGCACTCCGACTACACC. This translates into CASSISGHSDYT. The CDR3 as a whole reads CASSISGHSDYTF.

Turning to this clone: The genes are named according to mouse. The read ends 1 residue shy of where the CDR3 ends; the end is completed using the germline J gene. This sequence joins TRBV5 and TRBJ1-5; tentatively, D is TRBD1 (5 bases). This CDR3 spans 14 amino acids. Germline CDR1 reads LGHNA; CDR2 reads YNLKQL (reference sequence). The germline V and J ends were trimmed by 0 bases and 6 bases, with 9 bases remaining between them. The CDR3 DNA, read in part, is TGTGCCAGCAGCCAAGATGGGGACGCCCAGGCTCCGCTT. As protein: CASSQDGDAQAPL. The full-length CDR3 reads as CASSQDGDAQAPLF.

Concerning this clone itself: Mouse gene names apply. The CDR3 end is not reached by the read, which stops 1 residue before it; the germline J gene fills it in. The J gene is TRBJ1-4, the V gene TRBV14; D perhaps matches TRBD1 (6 bases). The CDR3 covers 14 residues. Deletions cut 3 bases from V and 4 bases from J, with 10 bases between. Germline V gene data show CDR1 as SGHDT and CDR2 as FRDEAV. This chain's CDR3 is CASSSGTNNERLFF. Partial CDR3 DNA: TGTGCCAGCAGTTCCGGGACAAACAACGAAAGATTATTT.

Of note for this clone: Gene names and germline refer to mouse. The read terminates 1 residue before the CDR3 end, so the remaining end is supplied by the germline J gene. The chain combines TRBV31 with TRBJ2-4, with TRBD2 matching 7 bases. Germline V gene data show CDR1 as GKSSPN and CDR2 as SITVG. After removal of 0 bases from V and 2 bases from J, the junction contained 2 bases not matched to a gene. This CDR3 has 14 residues. The CDR3 region is CAWSLDWVQNTLYF. The sequenced part of the CDR3 DNA is TGTGCCTGGAGTCTAGACTGGGTTCAAAACACCTTGTAC.

Points on this clone: Any gene name here is a mouse gene name. The missing CDR3 end, 1 residue past where the read stops, is filled in from the germline J gene. The rearrangement uses TRBV2 and TRBJ2-1, with 13 bases lining up with TRBD2. Unmatched junction bases numbered 3, after V lost 0 bases and J lost 1 base. The V gene's germline CDR1 is LGHNA and CDR2 YSYQKL. This CDR3 spans 18 amino acids. The CDR3 DNA, read in part, is TGTGCCAGCAGCCAAGATTGGGACTGGGGGGGAAACTATGCTGAGCAGTTC. It yields the protein CASSQDWDWGGNYAEQF. The CDR3 as a whole reads CASSQDWDWGGNYAEQFF.